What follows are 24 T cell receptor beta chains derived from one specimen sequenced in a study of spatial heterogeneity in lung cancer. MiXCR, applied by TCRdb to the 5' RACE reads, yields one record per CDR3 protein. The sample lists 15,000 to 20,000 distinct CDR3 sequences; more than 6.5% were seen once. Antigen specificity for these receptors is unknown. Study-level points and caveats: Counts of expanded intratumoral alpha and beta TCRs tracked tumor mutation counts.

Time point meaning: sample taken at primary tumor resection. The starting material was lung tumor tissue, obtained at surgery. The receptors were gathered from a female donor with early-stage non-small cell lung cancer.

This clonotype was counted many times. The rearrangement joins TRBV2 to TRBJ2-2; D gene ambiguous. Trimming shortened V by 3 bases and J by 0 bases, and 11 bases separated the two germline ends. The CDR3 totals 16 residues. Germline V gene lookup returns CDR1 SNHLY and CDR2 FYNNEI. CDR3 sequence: CASSDWAIANTGELFF. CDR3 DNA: TGTGCCAGCAGTGATTGGGCTATTGCGAACACCGGGGAGCTGTTTTTT.

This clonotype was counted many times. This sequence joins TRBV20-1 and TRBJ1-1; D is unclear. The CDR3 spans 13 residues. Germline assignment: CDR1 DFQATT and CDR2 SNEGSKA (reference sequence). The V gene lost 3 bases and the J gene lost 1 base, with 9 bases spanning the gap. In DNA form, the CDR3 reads TGCAGTGCTAGGGTTAGAGGGAACACTGAAGCTTTCTTT. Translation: CSARVRGNTEAFF.

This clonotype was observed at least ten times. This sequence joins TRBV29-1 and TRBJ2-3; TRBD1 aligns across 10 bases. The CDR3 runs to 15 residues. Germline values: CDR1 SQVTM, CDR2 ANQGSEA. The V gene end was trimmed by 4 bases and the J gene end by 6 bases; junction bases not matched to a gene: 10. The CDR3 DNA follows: TGCAGCGTTGTCGGCGGGACAGGGGTACAGGATACGCAGTATTTT. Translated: CSVVGGTGVQDTQYF.

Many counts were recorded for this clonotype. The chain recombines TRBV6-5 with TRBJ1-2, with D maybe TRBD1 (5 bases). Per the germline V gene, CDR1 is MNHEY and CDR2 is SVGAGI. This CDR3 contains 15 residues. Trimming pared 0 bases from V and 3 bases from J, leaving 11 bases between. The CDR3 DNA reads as TGTGCCAGCAGTTACTCGGGGCGGGAAGACTATGGCTACACCTTC. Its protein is CASSYSGREDYGYTF.

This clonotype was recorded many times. DNA for the CDR3: TGTGCCAGCAGCTTAACCGGGGGGCGGGAGCTGTTTTTT. Translation: CASSLTGGRELFF. J is TRBJ2-2 and V is TRBV6-5, with D perhaps matching TRBD2 (7 bases). The CDR3 is 13 amino acids. The ends were cut back, 6 bases at V and 9 bases at J, with 14 bases in the middle. CDR1 and CDR2 (germline): MNHEY, SVGAGI.

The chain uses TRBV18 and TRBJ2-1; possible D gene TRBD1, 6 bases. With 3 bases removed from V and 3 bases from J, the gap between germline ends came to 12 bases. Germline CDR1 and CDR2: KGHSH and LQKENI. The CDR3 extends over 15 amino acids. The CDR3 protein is CASSPSRDNYNEQFF. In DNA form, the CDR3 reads TGTGCCAGCTCACCCAGCCGGGACAACTACAATGAGCAGTTCTTC.

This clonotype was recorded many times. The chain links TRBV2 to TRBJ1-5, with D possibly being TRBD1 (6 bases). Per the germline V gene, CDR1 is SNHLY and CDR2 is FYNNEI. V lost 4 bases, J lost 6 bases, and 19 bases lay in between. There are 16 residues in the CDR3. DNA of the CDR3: TGTGCCAGCAGTGCCAGGGGCGGCTACATCGCTCAGCCCCAGCATTTT. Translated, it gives CASSARGGYIAQPQHF. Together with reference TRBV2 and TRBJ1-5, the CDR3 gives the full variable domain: EPEVTQTPSHQVTQMGQEVILRCVPISNHLYFYWYRQILGQKVEFLVSFYNNEISEKSEIFDDQFSVERPDGSNFTLKIRSTKLEDSAMYFCASSARGGYIAQPQHFGDGTRLSIL.

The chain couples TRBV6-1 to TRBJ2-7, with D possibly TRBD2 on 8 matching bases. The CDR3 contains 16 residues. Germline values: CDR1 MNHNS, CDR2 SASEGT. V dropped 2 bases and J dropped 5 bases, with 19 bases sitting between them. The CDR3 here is CASSEYSRQGLDEQYF. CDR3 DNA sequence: TGTGCCAGCAGTGAATATAGTCGACAGGGACTAGACGAGCAGTACTTC.

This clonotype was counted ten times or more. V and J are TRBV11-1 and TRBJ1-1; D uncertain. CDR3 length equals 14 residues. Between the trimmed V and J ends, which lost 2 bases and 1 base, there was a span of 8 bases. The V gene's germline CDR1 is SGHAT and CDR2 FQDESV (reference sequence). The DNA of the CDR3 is TGTGCCAGCAGCTTATGGTCCGCGAACACTGAAGCTTTCTTT. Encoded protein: CASSLWSANTEAFF. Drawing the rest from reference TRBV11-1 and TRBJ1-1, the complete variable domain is EAEVAQSPRYKITEKSQAVAFWCDPISGHATLYWYRQILGQGPELLVQFQDESVVDDSQLPKDRFSAERLKGVDSTLKIQPAELGDSAMYLCASSLWSANTEAFFGQGTRLTVV.

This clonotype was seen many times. CDR3 residues: CASCSGVVSGNTIYF. The CDR3 coding sequence is TGTGCCAGCTGTTCGGGTGTCGTCTCTGGAAACACCATATATTTT. The V call is TRBV28, the J call TRBJ1-3; no definite D call. Germline lookup yields CDR1 MDHEN and CDR2 SYDVKM. The CDR3 sequence is 15 residues long. Deletions cut 8 bases from V and 0 bases from J, with 14 bases between.

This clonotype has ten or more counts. This CDR3 reads CASSPEQGWTGELFF. The CDR3 DNA follows: TGTGCCAGCAGCCCCGAACAGGGGTGGACCGGGGAGCTGTTTTTT. The rearrangement links TRBV7-3 to TRBJ2-2; 7 bases map to TRBD1. After removal of 5 bases from V and 5 bases from J, the junction contained 8 bases not matched to a gene. CDR1 SGHTA and CDR2 FQGTGA come from the germline V gene. The CDR3 totals 15 residues.

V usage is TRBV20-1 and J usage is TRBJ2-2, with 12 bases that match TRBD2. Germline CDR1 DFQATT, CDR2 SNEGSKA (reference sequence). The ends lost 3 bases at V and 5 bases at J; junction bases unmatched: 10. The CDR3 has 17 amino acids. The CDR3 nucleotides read TGCAGTGCTAGTGGCCTAGCGGGGGGGCCAGTGACCGGGGAGCTGTTTTTT. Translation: CSASGLAGGPVTGELFF.

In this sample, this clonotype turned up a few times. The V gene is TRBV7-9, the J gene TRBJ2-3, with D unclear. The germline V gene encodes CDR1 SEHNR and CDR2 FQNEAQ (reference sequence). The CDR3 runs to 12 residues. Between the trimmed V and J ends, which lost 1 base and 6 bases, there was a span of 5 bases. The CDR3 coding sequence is TGTGCCAGCAGCTTAGTCCCGGATACGCAGTATTTT. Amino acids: CASSLVPDTQYF.

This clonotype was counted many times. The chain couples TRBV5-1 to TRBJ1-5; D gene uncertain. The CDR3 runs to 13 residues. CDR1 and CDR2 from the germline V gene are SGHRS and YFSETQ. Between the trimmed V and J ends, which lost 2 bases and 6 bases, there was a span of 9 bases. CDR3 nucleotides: TGCGCCAGCAGCTTCGGAGGCGGTCAGCCCCAGCATTTT. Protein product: CASSFGGGQPQHF. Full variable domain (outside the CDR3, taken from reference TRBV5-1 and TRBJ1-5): KAGVTQTPRYLIKTRGQQVTLSCSPISGHRSVSWYQQTPGQGLQFLFEYFSETQRNKGNFPGRFSGRQFSNSRSEMNVSTLELGDSALYLCASSFGGGQPQHFGDGTRLSIL.

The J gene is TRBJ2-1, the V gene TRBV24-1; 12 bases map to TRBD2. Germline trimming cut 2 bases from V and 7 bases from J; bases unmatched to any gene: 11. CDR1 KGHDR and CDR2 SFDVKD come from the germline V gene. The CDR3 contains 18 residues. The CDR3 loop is CATSDSWTSGTTTNEQFF. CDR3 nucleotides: TGTGCCACCAGTGATTCCTGGACTAGCGGGACTACCACAAATGAGCAGTTCTTC.

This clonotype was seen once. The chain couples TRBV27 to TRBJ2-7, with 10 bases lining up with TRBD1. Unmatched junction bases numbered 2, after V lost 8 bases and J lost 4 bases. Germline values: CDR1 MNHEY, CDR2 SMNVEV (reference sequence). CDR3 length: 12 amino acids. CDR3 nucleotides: TGTGCCAGCGGACAGGGGGAATACGAGCAGTACTTC. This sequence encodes CASGQGEYEQYF.

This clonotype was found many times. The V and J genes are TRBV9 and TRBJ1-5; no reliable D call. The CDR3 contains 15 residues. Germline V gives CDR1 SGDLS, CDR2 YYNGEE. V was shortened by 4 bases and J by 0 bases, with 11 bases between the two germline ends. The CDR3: CASSRDVNSNQPQHF. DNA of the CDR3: TGTGCCAGCAGCCGGGATGTTAATAGCAATCAGCCCCAGCATTTT.

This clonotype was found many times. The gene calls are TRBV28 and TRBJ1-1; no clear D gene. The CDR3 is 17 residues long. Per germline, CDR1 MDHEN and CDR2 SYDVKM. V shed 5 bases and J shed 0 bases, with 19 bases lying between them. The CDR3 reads CASSLAGSQGMNTEAFF. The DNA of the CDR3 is TGTGCCAGCAGTCTCGCCGGGTCCCAAGGAATGAACACTGAAGCTTTCTTT.

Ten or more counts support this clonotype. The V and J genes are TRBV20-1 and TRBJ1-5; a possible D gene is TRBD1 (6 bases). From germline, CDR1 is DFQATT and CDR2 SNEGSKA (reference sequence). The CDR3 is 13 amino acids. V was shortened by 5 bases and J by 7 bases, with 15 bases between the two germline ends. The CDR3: CSAAPVRGQPQHF. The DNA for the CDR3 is TGCAGTGCTGCCCCGGTCAGGGGCCAGCCCCAGCATTTT.

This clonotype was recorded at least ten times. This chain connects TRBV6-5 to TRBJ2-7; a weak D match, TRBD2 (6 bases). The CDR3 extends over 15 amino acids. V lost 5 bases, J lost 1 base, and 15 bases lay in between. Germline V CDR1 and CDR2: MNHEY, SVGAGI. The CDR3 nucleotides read TGTGCCAGCAGTGTAGCGGCACTTCTTTCCTACGAGCAGTACTTC. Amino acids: CASSVAALLSYEQYF.

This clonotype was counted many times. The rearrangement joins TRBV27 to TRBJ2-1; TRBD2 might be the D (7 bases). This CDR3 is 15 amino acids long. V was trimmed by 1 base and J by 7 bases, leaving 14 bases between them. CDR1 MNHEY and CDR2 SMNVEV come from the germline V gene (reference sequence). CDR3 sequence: CASSLWGGVDNEQFF. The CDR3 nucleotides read TGTGCCAGCAGTTTATGGGGGGGCGTAGATAATGAGCAGTTCTTC.

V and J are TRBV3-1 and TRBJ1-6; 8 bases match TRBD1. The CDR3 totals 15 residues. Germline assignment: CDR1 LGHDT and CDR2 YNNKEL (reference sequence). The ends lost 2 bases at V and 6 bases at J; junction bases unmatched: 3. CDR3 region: CASSQSTGGNSPLHF. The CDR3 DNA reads TGTGCCAGCAGCCAATCTACAGGGGGTAATTCACCCCTCCACTTT.

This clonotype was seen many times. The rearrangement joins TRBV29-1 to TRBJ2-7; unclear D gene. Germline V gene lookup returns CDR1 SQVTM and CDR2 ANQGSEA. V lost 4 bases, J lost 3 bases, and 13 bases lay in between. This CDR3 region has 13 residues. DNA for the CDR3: TGCAGCGTTGCCTGGCAGTTGAGCTACGAGCAGTACTTC. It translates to CSVAWQLSYEQYF.

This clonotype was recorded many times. CDR3 residues: CASRGGGSNQPQHF. In nucleotides, the CDR3 is TGTGCCAGCAGGGGGGGCGGGAGCAATCAGCCCCAGCATTTT. The chain joins TRBV7-8 to TRBJ1-5; tentative D call: TRBD1 (6 bases). V was trimmed by 6 bases and J by 1 base, leaving 10 bases between them. The CDR3 consists of 14 residues. Germline V lookup: CDR1 SGHVS, CDR2 FQNEAQ.